The 22 T cell receptor beta chains given below trace back to one sample, sequenced in a study of blood T cell repertoires in COVID-19. The method was immunoSEQ multiplex PCR; TCRdb's version includes in-frame clones alone and lacks a portion of them. This table holds under 200,000 clones, approximately 87% found once. The sample was peripheral blood. Every receptor here comes from a woman in her 70s with COVID-19, enrolled during active disease.

The CDR3 loop reads CASSLSTSGYEQYF. The CDR3 nucleotides read TGCGCCAGCAGCCTCTCGACTAGCGGATACGAGCAGTACTTC. V and J are TRBV5-1 and TRBJ2-7, with 9 bases identical to TRBD2. The CDR3 is 14 amino acids. Per germline, CDR1 SGHRS and CDR2 YFSETQ. V shed 4 bases, J shed 4 bases, and the junction held 6 bases outside the gene matches. Based on the CDR3 plus reference TRBV5-1 and TRBJ2-7, the full variable domain is KAGVTQTPRYLIKTRGQQVTLSCSPISGHRSVSWYQQTPGQGLQFLFEYFSETQRNKGNFPGRFSGRQFSNSRSEMNVSTLELGDSALYLCASSLSTSGYEQYFGPGTRLTVT.

The chain employs TRBV6-4 and TRBJ1-6; D may be TRBD1 (5 bases). The CDR3 consists of 13 residues. The V gene lost 3 bases and the J gene lost 10 bases, with 10 bases spanning the gap. Germline CDR1 MRHNA, CDR2 SNTAGT. In nucleotides, the CDR3 is TGTGCCAGCAGTGAAACTCCAGGGTCACCCCTCCACTTT. This codes for CASSETPGSPLHF.

This chain joins TRBV5-6 and TRBJ2-7; TRBD1 might be the D (6 bases). This CDR3 contains 15 residues. Germline CDR1 SGHDT, CDR2 YYEEEE. V lost 0 bases and J 6 bases, leaving 16 bases between the germline ends. In DNA form, the CDR3 reads TGTGCCAGCAGCTTGGGACAGGTCGAACGTCCCGAGCAGTACTTC. This sequence encodes CASSLGQVERPEQYF.

In this sample, this clone turned up once. The CDR3 reads CASSPTRGRDYGYTF. As DNA, the CDR3 is TGTGCCAGCTCGCCGACCAGGGGGCGCGACTATGGCTACACCTTC. V and J are TRBV18 and TRBJ1-2, with 8 bases aligning to TRBD1. The CDR3 extends over 15 amino acids. CDR1 is KGHSH and CDR2 is LQKENI in the germline V gene. J lost 3 bases, V lost 6 bases, and 9 bases had no gene match.

In DNA form, the CDR3 reads TGTGCCAGCAGTTCCCGGACACAGCCCCAGCATTTT. Protein product: CASSSRTQPQHF. The chain recombines TRBV28 with TRBJ1-5, with D maybe TRBD1 (5 bases). The CDR3 extends over 12 amino acids. The V end lost 4 bases, the J end lost 7 bases, and 8 bases lay between the germline ends. Germline V gives CDR1 MDHEN, CDR2 SYDVKM.

This rearrangement joins TRBV5-5 to TRBJ1-1; D perhaps matches TRBD1 (6 bases). Trimming cost V 4 bases and J 6 bases, with 13 bases left between them. Germline loops: CDR1 SGHKS, CDR2 YYEKEE (reference sequence). This CDR3 spans 13 amino acids. The CDR3 is CASSGGPGAEAFF. CDR3 coding DNA: TGTGCCAGCAGCGGGGGCCCTGGAGCTGAAGCTTTCTTT.

As DNA, the CDR3 is TGTGCCAGCAAGCTAGCTAACTATGGCTACACCTTC. Amino acids: CASKLANYGYTF. The rearrangement links TRBV28 to TRBJ1-2; unclear D gene. CDR1 and CDR2 from the germline V gene are MDHEN and SYDVKM. The length of the CDR3 is 12 residues. Trimming pared 7 bases from V and 0 bases from J, leaving 6 bases between.

The chain is built from TRBV5-5 and TRBJ1-1; D call uncertain. This CDR3 comprises 14 residues. With 4 bases removed from V and 8 bases from J, the gap between germline ends came to 18 bases. Germline V gives CDR1 SGHKS, CDR2 YYEKEE (reference sequence). CDR3 sequence: CASSLLQGSPEAFF. CDR3 coding DNA: TGTGCCAGCAGCCTATTACAAGGGAGTCCAGAAGCTTTCTTT.

The gene calls are TRBV5-1 and TRBJ1-2; TRBD1 matches at 9 bases. Trimming at V came to 4 bases and at J to 2 bases, leaving 3 bases not matched to a gene. This CDR3 is 14 amino acids long. Per the germline V gene, CDR1 is SGHRS and CDR2 is YFSETQ. Here the CDR3 reads CASSIGQGNYGYTF. The CDR3 DNA follows: TGCGCCAGCAGCATCGGACAGGGGAACTATGGCTACACCTTC.

The CDR3 here is CASIQGGTGEGNTEAFF. CDR3 DNA sequence: TGTGCCAGCATTCAAGGGGGGACAGGGGAAGGGAACACTGAAGCTTTCTTT. The chain combines TRBV28 with TRBJ1-1; 10 bases are a match to TRBD1. V was pared by 7 bases and J by 1 base, with 12 bases of the junction left unmatched. CDR1 and CDR2 (germline): MDHEN, SYDVKM. The CDR3 totals 17 residues.

V is TRBV5-4 and J is TRBJ1-1; 9 bases match TRBD1. CDR3 length: 13 residues. With 4 bases clipped from V and 5 bases from J, the junction kept 3 bases outside the gene matches. CDR1 is SGHNT and CDR2 is YYREEE in the germline V gene (reference sequence). CDR3 nucleotide sequence: TGTGCCAGCAGCAAAGGGACAGGGACTGAAGCTTTCTTT. It is translated as CASSKGTGTEAFF.

The genes are TRBV7-2 and TRBJ2-5; no firm D call. The V gene's germline CDR1 is SGHTA and CDR2 FQGNSA. Deletions cut 8 bases from V and 5 bases from J, with 18 bases between. The CDR3 spans 14 residues. CDR3 bases: TGTGCCAGCTTCGCCGGGTGGCAGAAGGAGACCCAGTACTTC. Translating it yields CASFAGWQKETQYF.

This clone was observed a few times. As DNA, the CDR3 is TGTGCCAGCAGTCCTAGCGGGGGGGCTCAGGAGACCCAGTACTTC. Translating gives CASSPSGGAQETQYF. The gene calls are TRBV2 and TRBJ2-5; 12 bases line up with TRBD2. The V segment lost 5 bases and the J segment 5 bases; nucleotides outside the gene matches: 6. The CDR3 loop spans 15 amino acids. Germline V lookup: CDR1 SNHLY, CDR2 FYNNEI.

This chain links TRBV7-8 with TRBJ2-7; TRBD2 matches at 14 bases. This CDR3 has 15 amino acids. Germline trimming cut 5 bases from V and 5 bases from J; bases unmatched to any gene: 5. Looked up from germline, CDR1 is SGHVS and CDR2 is FQNEAQ. CDR3 sequence (DNA): TGTGCCAGCAGCGGCGGACTAGCGGGGGGTGACGAGCAGTACTTC. Translating it yields CASSGGLAGGDEQYF.

This clone was seen just once. This rearrangement joins TRBV11-2 to TRBJ2-3; D is possibly TRBD2 (6 bases). This CDR3 is built from 14 residues. The V end lost 5 bases, the J end lost 0 bases, and 9 bases lay between the germline ends. CDR1 and CDR2 (germline): SGHAT, FQNNGV. The CDR3 DNA is TGTGCCAGCAGCCCGGGACTCAGCACAGATACGCAGTATTTT. Protein: CASSPGLSTDTQYF.

This sequence joins TRBV6-2 or TRBV6-3 and TRBJ2-5; TRBD1 might be the D (6 bases). The CDR3 has 12 amino acids. The germline V and J ends were trimmed by 6 bases and 8 bases, with 13 bases remaining between them. From germline, CDR1 is MNHEY and CDR2 SVGEGT. The CDR3 DNA is TGTGCCAGCAGCTCGGTACAGGGTACCCAGTACTTC. Amino acids: CASSSVQGTQYF.

V and J are TRBV19 and TRBJ1-1; 8 bases are a match to TRBD1. This CDR3 is built from 14 residues. Per the germline V gene, CDR1 is LNHDA and CDR2 is SQIVND (reference sequence). The V and J ends lost 9 bases and 11 bases, in that order; junction bases with no gene match: 17. The CDR3 region is CARQKEDRATGAFF. CDR3 bases: TGTGCCAGGCAAAAAGAGGACAGGGCCACGGGTGCTTTCTTT.

The chain combines TRBV6-4 with TRBJ2-3, with 15 bases matching TRBD2. Germline V gives CDR1 MRHNA, CDR2 SNTAGT. The CDR3 totals 15 residues. V lost 10 bases and J lost 0; bases outside the gene matches: 2. CDR3 protein: CATGTSGGSTDTQYF. CDR3 bases: TGTGCCACCGGGACTAGCGGGGGGAGCACAGATACGCAGTATTTT.

CDR3 residues: CASRVGTGTEKLFF. CDR3 bases: TGTGCCAGCAGAGTTGGGACAGGGACCGAAAAACTGTTTTTT. The chain couples TRBV6-5 to TRBJ1-4; 9 bases agree with TRBD1. CDR3 length equals 14 residues. Germline V CDR1 and CDR2: MNHEY, SVGAGI. Trimming removed 6 bases from V and 8 bases from J; junction bases left unmatched: 7.

The chain couples TRBV9 to TRBJ2-1, with 8 bases matching TRBD2. The CDR3 length is 16 residues. V shed 0 bases and J 6 bases; nucleotides not matched to a gene: 8. The germline CDR1 and CDR2 sequences are SGDLS and YYNGEE. CDR3 DNA sequence: TGTGCCAGCAGCGTAGGGTCGCGACTAGCGTCCAATGAGCAGTTCTTC. This gives the protein CASSVGSRLASNEQFF.

DNA of the CDR3: TGTGCCAGCAGCCCCGAACAGGGGGCCGGGTCTCGAAACACCATATATTTT. Translation: CASSPEQGAGSRNTIYF. The chain combines TRBV3-1 (or the pseudogene TRBV3-2) with TRBJ1-3, with 9 positions matching TRBD1. This CDR3 comprises 17 residues. Germline V gene sequence: CDR1 LGHDT, CDR2 YNNKEL (reference sequence). J lost 5 bases, V lost 4 bases, and 12 bases had no gene match.

In its sample, this clone was seen once. V and J are TRBV11-2 and TRBJ2-4; D is undetermined. Between the trimmed V and J ends, which lost 1 base and 2 bases, there was a span of 3 bases. The CDR3 covers 13 residues. Germline V CDR1 and CDR2: SGHAT, FQNNGV. CDR3 in amino acids: CASSLGPKNIQYF. CDR3 DNA sequence: TGTGCCAGCAGCTTAGGGCCCAAAAACATTCAGTACTTC.